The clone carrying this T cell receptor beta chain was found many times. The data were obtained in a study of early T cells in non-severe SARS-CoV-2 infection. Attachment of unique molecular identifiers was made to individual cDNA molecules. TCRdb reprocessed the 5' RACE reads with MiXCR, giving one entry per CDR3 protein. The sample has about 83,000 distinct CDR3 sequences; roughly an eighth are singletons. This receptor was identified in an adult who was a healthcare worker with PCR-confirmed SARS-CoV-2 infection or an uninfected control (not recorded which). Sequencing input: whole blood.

CDR3 region: CASRTGLEDEQYF. The CDR3 DNA reads as TGTGCCAGCAGGACGGGACTAGAGGACGAGCAGTACTTC. The chain has TRBV27 and TRBJ2-7; 8 bases match TRBD2. This CDR3 is 13 amino acids long. The ends lost 6 bases at V and 5 bases at J; junction bases unmatched: 6. Germline loops: CDR1 MNHEY, CDR2 SMNVEV (reference sequence).